This TCR beta chain came from a study of blood T cell repertoires in COVID-19. Looking at the study overall: Samples of COVID-19 (acute and convalescent) were obtained from the United States, Italy and Spain. The analysed material was cDNA or gDNA that came from T cells, B-cell-depleted T cells, or PBMCs.

The J segment lost 3 bases and the V segment lost 9 bases, leaving 6 bases of the junction unmatched. This CDR3 is built from 13 residues. The germline CDR1 and CDR2 sequences are LNHDA and SQIVND (reference sequence). Original processing notes: Nucleated cell counts were estimated from reference gene primer amplification. TCRdb keeps only in-frame clones here, not all; method: immunoSEQ multiplex PCR. V and J calls and clone size are given by that table; D and trimming were obtained from the DNA. The table shows some 11,000 clones, with over 70% occurring only once. The chain uses TRBV19 and TRBJ1-2; 8 bases map to TRBD1. The sample was peripheral blood. The source of this sequence is a man older than 75 with acute or convalescent COVID-19. The CDR3 bases are TGTGCCAGGCAGGGGGCCCTGGACTATGGCTACACCTTC. Amino acids: CARQGALDYGYTF.